The next 7 T cell receptor beta chains were all read from a single sample in a study of blood T cell repertoires in COVID-19. TCRdb's table, derived via immunoSEQ multiplex PCR, lists solely in-frame clones and lacks some. Among 150,000 or so clones listed, 65% to 85% were seen once. The specimen sequenced was peripheral blood. These receptors all come from a man between 60 and 75 years old with active or convalescent COVID-19.

CDR3 loop: CASSPEGGYHEQYF. The DNA of the CDR3 is TGTGCCAGCTCCCCGGAAGGGGGCTACCACGAGCAGTACTTC. The chain uses TRBV5-4 and TRBJ2-7; 7 bases match TRBD1. Germline V lookup: CDR1 SGHNT, CDR2 YYREEE (reference sequence). The CDR3 has 14 amino acids. With V trimmed by 7 bases and J by 5 bases, 12 bases remained unmatched.

The rearrangement links TRBV29-1 to TRBJ1-1, with 7 bases lining up with TRBD1. This CDR3 spans 13 amino acids. Trimming took 4 bases from V and 5 from J; bases not matched to a gene: 7. Per the germline V gene, CDR1 is SQVTM and CDR2 is ANQGSEA. CDR3 coding DNA: TGCAGCGTTGCCGAGGGGGCTAGGACTGAAGCTTTCTTT. Translating gives CSVAEGARTEAFF.

This clone occurred a few times. The chain combines TRBV5-1 with TRBJ2-2; 9 nucleotides match TRBD2. In germline, CDR1 is SGHRS, CDR2 YFSETQ. CDR3 size: 16 residues. Unmatched junction bases numbered 5, after V lost 3 bases and J lost 2 bases. The CDR3 DNA is TGCGCCAGCAGCTCCGAGCGGGGGGCCAACACCGGGGAGCTGTTTTTT. This codes for CASSSERGANTGELFF.

The chain has TRBV5-1 and TRBJ2-1; TRBD1 matches 8 bases. In germline, CDR1 is SGHRS, CDR2 YFSETQ. V was pared by 4 bases and J by 9 bases, with 9 bases of the junction left unmatched. The CDR3 runs 14 residues. The CDR3 coding sequence is TGCGCCAGCAGCAAGGACAGGGAAAACACTGAGCAGTTCTTC. This encodes CASSKDRENTEQFF. Full variable domain (missing parts from reference TRBV5-1 and TRBJ2-1): KAGVTQTPRYLIKTRGQQVTLSCSPISGHRSVSWYQQTPGQGLQFLFEYFSETQRNKGNFPGRFSGRQFSNSRSEMNVSTLELGDSALYLCASSKDRENTEQFFGPGTRLTVL.

The V and J genes are TRBV19 and TRBJ1-5; D call uncertain. Trimming pared 5 bases from V and 4 bases from J, leaving 9 bases between. The V gene's germline CDR1 is LNHDA and CDR2 SQIVND (reference sequence). The CDR3 runs to 13 residues. In DNA, the CDR3 is TGTGCCAGTAGTGGCCAGGTAAATCAGCCCCAGCATTTT. Translated: CASSGQVNQPQHF.

This clone was counted once. The V call is TRBV11-2, the J call TRBJ1-2; D is possibly TRBD1 (5 bases). This CDR3 has 14 amino acids. From germline, CDR1 is SGHAT and CDR2 FQNNGV. V lost 1 base and J 8 bases, leaving 14 bases between the germline ends. The CDR3 DNA follows: TGTGCCAGCAGCTTAGTTCCGGGGGAGGGCGGCTACACCTTC. This translates into CASSLVPGEGGYTF.

The chain is built from TRBV18 and TRBJ1-5; D is ambiguous. Trimming left V 1 base short and J 0 bases short, with 10 bases between. CDR3 size: 16 residues. Germline values: CDR1 KGHSH, CDR2 LQKENI. The DNA of the CDR3 is TGTGCCAGCTCACCACAACGGGTTAATAGCAATCAGCCCCAGCATTTT. Its translation: CASSPQRVNSNQPQHF.